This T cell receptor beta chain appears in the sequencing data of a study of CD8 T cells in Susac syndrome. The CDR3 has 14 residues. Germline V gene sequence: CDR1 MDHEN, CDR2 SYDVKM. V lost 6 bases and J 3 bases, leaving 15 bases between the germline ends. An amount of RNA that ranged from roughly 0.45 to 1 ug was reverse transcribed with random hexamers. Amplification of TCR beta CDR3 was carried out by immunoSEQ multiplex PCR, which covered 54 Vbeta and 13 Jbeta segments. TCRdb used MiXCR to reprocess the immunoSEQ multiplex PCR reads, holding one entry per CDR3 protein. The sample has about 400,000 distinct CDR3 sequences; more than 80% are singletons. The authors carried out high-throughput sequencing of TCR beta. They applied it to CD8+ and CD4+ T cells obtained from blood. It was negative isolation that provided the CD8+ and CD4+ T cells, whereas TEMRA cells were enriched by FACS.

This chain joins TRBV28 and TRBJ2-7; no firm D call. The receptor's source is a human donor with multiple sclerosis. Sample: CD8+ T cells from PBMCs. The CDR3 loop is CASSPNLGHYEQYF. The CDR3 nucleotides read TGTGCCAGCAGCCCCAACCTGGGCCACTACGAGCAGTACTTC.